This T cell receptor beta chain was identified in a study of blood T cells in healthy people across ages. It was with a sample-barcoded 5' primer and a J-beta primer mix that a second PCR of about 6 to 11 cycles was run. TCRdb re-called the 5' RACE reads with MiXCR, one entry per CDR3 protein. The sample lists some 750,000 distinct CDR3 sequences; 22% were seen once. The CDR3 contains 14 residues. Per germline, CDR1 SGHRS and CDR2 YFSETQ. Trimming removed 0 bases from V and 4 bases from J, with 10 bases in between. Concerning this clonotype itself: Because it lacks the conserved phenylalanine or tryptophan at the end, this CDR3 is likely a read error.

The specimen sequenced was blood. The source is a man in his 70s in good health. The gene calls are TRBV5-1 and TRBJ2-5; D not certain. In DNA, the CDR3 is TGCGCCAGCAGCTTGGCCAGATTAGGAGAGACCCAGTACTTG. It yields the protein CASSLARLGETQYL.